Detailed here is one T cell receptor (beta chain). The antigen remains undetermined. V shed 4 bases and J shed 3 bases, with 9 bases lying between them. The CDR3 is 13 residues long. Germline CDR1 and CDR2: MGHDK and SYGVNS. Carried by the TCR beta cDNA libraries were unique molecular identifiers. There were about 1 to 10 million T cells, and around 460,000 cDNA molecules came from them. TCRdb reprocessed the PCR reads with MiXCR, giving one entry per CDR3 protein. The sample consists of more than 500,000 distinct CDR3 sequences, 30% to 40% of them appearing once. The data originate from a study of post-analysis software for immune sequencing data. Across the whole study: The study covered relapsing-remitting, secondary progressive and progressive-relapsing courses of multiple sclerosis.

Study results and limitations: Normalized Chao1 diversity was significantly reduced in patients versus controls. Higher frequency in patients than in controls was seen for about five TRBV segments, with TRBV5-6, TRBV5-1 and TRBV20-1 among them. Strong co-clustering by F measure linked samples that shared a preparation batch.

Material for sequencing was blood. The origin of this receptor is a girl aged 2 to 17 with multiple sclerosis. This rearrangement joins TRBV25-1 to TRBJ1-2; no clear D. The CDR3 DNA reads TGTGCCAGCAGTGCGGGTCTTCACTATGGCTACACCTTC. Translation: CASSAGLHYGYTF.